The 32 T cell receptor beta chains below all came from one sample that was sequenced in a study of technical replicates of blood from several donors. Profiled with immunoSEQ multiplex PCR; TCRdb holds only in-frame clones, not every one. Among around 97,000 clones listed, about 95% were seen once. Sequenced input: T cells isolated from PBMCs. These receptors were obtained from a human donor in good health.

V usage is TRBV5-1 and J usage is TRBJ2-1; D might be TRBD2 (6 bases). CDR3 length: 16 residues. The V end was cut by 0 bases, the J end by 4 bases, with 14 bases between. CDR1 and CDR2 (germline): SGHRS, YFSETQ. The CDR3 DNA reads TGCGCCAGCAGCTTGGAGCGGGCGGGCTCTTACAATGAGCAGTTCTTC. Protein: CASSLERAGSYNEQFF.

The V and J genes are TRBV19 and TRBJ2-2, with 8 bases fitting TRBD1. V was clipped by 6 bases and J by 6 bases; unmatched bases: 15. Germline lookup yields CDR1 LNHDA and CDR2 SQIVND (reference sequence). The CDR3 is made up of 17 amino acids. The CDR3 sequence: CASSQARTGTGPGELFF. Written as DNA, the CDR3 is TGTGCCAGTAGCCAGGCCAGGACAGGGACCGGGCCCGGGGAGCTGTTTTTT.

This chain connects TRBV7-9 to TRBJ1-4; no clear D. The V end was cut by 3 bases, the J end by 14 bases, with 16 bases between. Germline values: CDR1 SEHNR, CDR2 FQNEAQ (reference sequence). The CDR3 sequence is 13 residues long. CDR3 nucleotide sequence: TGTGCCAGCAGCTTTATCCCCGAAAACGGTCTGTTTTTT. Residues: CASSFIPENGLFF.

A remark on this clone: One end of the junction varies from germline; a read error may be responsible. The sample contains more than one DNA sequence encoding this CDR3. The chain uses TRBV6-5 and TRBJ2-7; D might be TRBD2 (6 bases). The germline V gene has CDR1 MNHEY and CDR2 SVGAGI. This CDR3 has 15 amino acids. The CDR3 reads CASSYSGDFSYEQYF. The CDR3 DNA reads TGTGCCAGCAGCTACTCGGGGGACTTCTCCTACGAGCAGTACTTC.

V and J are TRBV7-3 and TRBJ2-1; 9 bases are a match to TRBD1. Germline assignment: CDR1 SGHTA and CDR2 FQGTGA. V lost 2 bases, J lost 2 bases, and 7 bases stayed unmatched. The CDR3 loop spans 17 amino acids. CDR3 in amino acids: CASSLPGTGSAYNEQFF. The CDR3 DNA reads as TGTGCCAGCAGCTTACCGGGGACAGGGTCCGCCTACAATGAGCAGTTCTTC.

The V call is TRBV6-5, the J call TRBJ1-2; no reliable D call. The V and J ends lost 8 bases and 0 bases respectively, with 10 bases between them. Germline V gene lookup returns CDR1 MNHEY and CDR2 SVGAGI. This CDR3 has 13 residues. This CDR3 reads CASLGIANYGYTF. The CDR3 bases are TGTGCCAGCCTGGGCATAGCTAACTATGGCTACACCTTC.

V usage is TRBV9 and J usage is TRBJ2-1, with D perhaps matching TRBD2 (6 bases). With 0 bases removed from V and 3 bases from J, the gap between germline ends came to 7 bases. Germline V CDR1 and CDR2: SGDLS, YYNGEE. This CDR3 is built from 14 residues. The CDR3 DNA reads as TGTGCCAGCAGCGTAGTCGGGAGCTACAATGAGCAGTTCTTC. Its protein product is CASSVVGSYNEQFF.

The rearrangement links TRBV19 to TRBJ1-1, with TRBD1 identical over 7 bases. CDR1 is LNHDA and CDR2 is SQIVND in the germline V gene (reference sequence). Losses at the gene ends were 1 base for V and 4 bases for J; bases not matched to a gene: 6. The CDR3 has 15 amino acids. Here the CDR3 reads CASSIGTGGGTEAFF. For the CDR3, the DNA is TGTGCCAGTAGTATAGGGACAGGAGGAGGCACTGAAGCTTTCTTT.

The rearrangement joins TRBV5-1 to TRBJ1-1, with 9 bases matching TRBD1. Germline V gene sequence: CDR1 SGHRS, CDR2 YFSETQ. The CDR3 runs to 14 residues. The junction had 5 bases not matched to a gene; V was cut back by 3 bases and J by 5 bases. The DNA of the CDR3 is TGCGCCAGCAGCTACGGACAGGGGACGACTGAAGCTTTCTTT. Its protein is CASSYGQGTTEAFF. The full variable domain, with the rest looked up from reference TRBV5-1 and TRBJ1-1, is KAGVTQTPRYLIKTRGQQVTLSCSPISGHRSVSWYQQTPGQGLQFLFEYFSETQRNKGNFPGRFSGRQFSNSRSEMNVSTLELGDSALYLCASSYGQGTTEAFFGQGTRLTVV.

V gene TRBV2 combines with J gene TRBJ1-1, with 9 bases fitting TRBD1. This CDR3 spans 13 amino acids. With V trimmed by 6 bases and J by 5 bases, 4 bases remained unmatched. Per germline, CDR1 SNHLY and CDR2 FYNNEI. Here the CDR3 DNA reads TGTGCCAGCAGCGGACAGGGGCAAACTGAAGCTTTCTTT. Translated, it gives CASSGQGQTEAFF.

The rearrangement joins TRBV7-9 to TRBJ1-5, with D hard to call. Germline CDR1 reads SEHNR; CDR2 reads FQNEAQ (reference sequence). There are 10 residues in the CDR3. V was pared by 10 bases and J by 5 bases, with 6 bases between. DNA of the CDR3: TGTGCCACTACAGATCAGCCCCAGCATTTT. Its translation is CATTDQPQHF.

This rearrangement joins TRBV11-3 to TRBJ2-1; D might be TRBD2 (5 bases). V shed 5 bases and J shed 4 bases, with 18 bases lying between them. This CDR3 comprises 16 residues. CDR1 is SGHNT, CDR2 YENEEA, per germline. This chain's CDR3 is CASSPPRWEPYNEQFF. DNA for the CDR3: TGTGCCAGCAGCCCCCCTCGGTGGGAGCCATACAATGAGCAGTTCTTC.

V is TRBV6-6 and J is TRBJ1-1, with D tentatively TRBD1 (6 bases). Per the germline V gene, CDR1 is MNHNY and CDR2 is SVGAGI (reference sequence). V was shortened by 0 bases and J by 3 bases, with 11 bases between the two germline ends. This CDR3 contains 15 residues. The CDR3: CASSYSTGHDTEAFF. The CDR3 DNA reads as TGTGCCAGCAGTTACTCTACAGGGCATGACACTGAAGCTTTCTTT.

V gene TRBV7-6 combines with J gene TRBJ1-1; the match to TRBD1 covers 12 bases. The V segment lost 1 base and the J segment 5 bases; nucleotides outside the gene matches: 2. The length of the CDR3 is 15 residues. Germline V lookup: CDR1 SGHVS, CDR2 FNYEAQ. The CDR3 sequence is CASSLGDRGQTEAFF. The CDR3 DNA follows: TGTGCCAGCAGCTTAGGGGACAGGGGGCAGACTGAAGCTTTCTTT.

The rearrangement uses TRBV11-2 and TRBJ2-3, with 10 bases matching TRBD2. This CDR3 has 17 residues. Germline loops: CDR1 SGHAT, CDR2 FQNNGV. V lost 3 bases and J lost 5; bases outside the gene matches: 11. The CDR3 here is CASSFPGLAPTRDTQYF. Here the CDR3 DNA reads TGTGCCAGCAGCTTTCCGGGACTAGCGCCCACTAGAGATACGCAGTATTTT.

This chain connects TRBV28 to TRBJ1-2; 10 bases map to TRBD1. Trimming removed 8 bases from V and 2 bases from J; junction bases left unmatched: 2. The CDR3 length is 13 residues. CDR1 MDHEN and CDR2 SYDVKM come from the germline V gene. The CDR3, as DNA: TGTGCCAGCCGGGGACAGGGGAACTATGGCTACACCTTC. This codes for CASRGQGNYGYTF.

The CDR3 protein is CASSLFGQSNQPQHF. CDR3 sequence (DNA): TGCGCCAGCAGCTTGTTTGGACAGAGCAATCAGCCCCAGCATTTT. The chain is built from TRBV5-1 and TRBJ1-5; a weak D match, TRBD1 (6 bases). The germline gives CDR1 SGHRS, CDR2 YFSETQ. The CDR3 consists of 15 residues. Deletions cut 1 base from V and 1 base from J, with 9 bases between.

This chain joins TRBV15 and TRBJ1-1; D unclear. This CDR3 contains 14 residues. V lost 2 bases, J lost 1 base, and 8 bases lay in between. Looked up from germline, CDR1 is LNHNV and CDR2 is YYDKDF (reference sequence). CDR3 in DNA: TGTGCCACCAGCAGAATTGACTGGAACACTGAAGCTTTCTTT. It specifies CATSRIDWNTEAFF.

The chain recombines TRBV5-1 with TRBJ1-1; 7 bases line up with TRBD1. Unmatched junction bases numbered 6, after V lost 0 bases and J lost 4 bases. CDR1 SGHRS and CDR2 YFSETQ come from the germline V gene. The CDR3 runs 15 residues. CDR3 sequence reads: CASSLASTGFTEAFF. The CDR3 DNA sequence: TGCGCCAGCAGCTTGGCCTCGACAGGGTTCACTGAAGCTTTCTTT. Combining the CDR3 with reference TRBV5-1 and TRBJ1-1 gives the whole variable domain KAGVTQTPRYLIKTRGQQVTLSCSPISGHRSVSWYQQTPGQGLQFLFEYFSETQRNKGNFPGRFSGRQFSNSRSEMNVSTLELGDSALYLCASSLASTGFTEAFFGQGTRLTVV.

This clone was counted between two and nine times. The chain joins TRBV5-4 to TRBJ1-1; D call uncertain. The ends were cut back, 4 bases at V and 7 bases at J, with 14 bases in the middle. The CDR3 contains 13 residues. The germline CDR1 and CDR2 sequences are SGHNT and YYREEE (reference sequence). CDR3 sequence reads: CASSRLGRDEAFF. The DNA of the CDR3 is TGTGCCAGCAGCCGCTTAGGGAGGGATGAAGCTTTCTTT.

This clone is a singleton in its sample. This chain joins TRBV9 and TRBJ2-6; D uncertain. Deletions cut 2 bases from V and 9 bases from J, with 6 bases between. This CDR3 spans 12 amino acids. Per the germline V gene, CDR1 is SGDLS and CDR2 is YYNGEE. The CDR3: CASSVSHNVLTF. The DNA of the CDR3 is TGTGCCAGCAGCGTTTCCCACAACGTCCTGACTTTC. The whole variable domain, remainder taken from reference TRBV9 and TRBJ2-6, is DSGVTQTPKHLITATGQRVTLRCSPRSGDLSVYWYQQSLDQGLQFLIQYYNGEERAKGNILERFSAQQFPDLHSELNLSSLELGDSALYFCASSVSHNVLTFGAGSRLTVL.

The chain has TRBV5-1 and TRBJ2-5; TRBD2 agrees at 7 bases. Germline assignment: CDR1 SGHRS and CDR2 YFSETQ. CDR3 length: 13 residues. Unmatched junction bases numbered 4, after V lost 5 bases and J lost 3 bases. For the CDR3, the DNA is TGCGCCAGCAGTCTCCTAGCGGAAGAGACCCAGTACTTC. Translated, it gives CASSLLAEETQYF.

This chain joins TRBV30 and TRBJ1-1; TRBD1 agrees at 7 bases. V gave up 2 bases and J gave up 10 bases; unmatched junction bases: 7. There are 12 residues in the CDR3. From germline, CDR1 is GTSNPN and CDR2 SVGIG (reference sequence). The CDR3 region is CAWSLNRGAAFF. For the CDR3, the DNA is TGTGCCTGGAGTTTGAACAGGGGCGCAGCTTTCTTT.

The V gene is TRBV4-3, the J gene TRBJ2-3, with 12 bases matching TRBD2. Germline CDR1 LGHNA, CDR2 YSLEER. The CDR3 consists of 14 residues. V dropped 4 bases and J dropped 4; count of bases not matched to a gene: 0. In DNA, the CDR3 is TGCGCCAGCAGCCGACTAGCGGGAGCAGATACGCAGTATTTT. Its translation is CASSRLAGADTQYF.

This clone was seen a single time. This sequence joins TRBV30 and TRBJ2-3, with D perhaps matching TRBD1 (6 bases). The CDR3 contains 17 residues. CDR1 GTSNPN and CDR2 SVGIG come from the germline V gene (reference sequence). Trimming left V 0 bases short and J 1 base short, with 17 bases between. The CDR3 sequence: CAWSVIDWAGGTDTQYF. As DNA, the CDR3 is TGTGCCTGGAGTGTAATCGACTGGGCAGGGGGCACAGATACGCAGTATTTT.

The chain couples TRBV13 to TRBJ2-3, with TRBD2 matching over 11 bases. Trimming removed 4 bases from V and 3 bases from J; junction bases left unmatched: 3. Germline CDR1 reads PRHDT; CDR2 reads FYEKMQ (reference sequence). The CDR3 spans 15 residues. Here the CDR3 reads CASSYGTSGTDTQYF. In DNA form, the CDR3 reads TGTGCCAGCAGCTACGGGACTAGCGGTACAGATACGCAGTATTTT.

The chain links TRBV5-6 to TRBJ2-7; D unresolved. The V gene's germline CDR1 is SGHDT and CDR2 YYEEEE. The CDR3 length is 13 residues. V lost 0 bases and J 1 base, leaving 5 bases between the germline ends. CDR3 sequence: CASSLAASYEQYF. The DNA for the CDR3 is TGTGCCAGCAGCTTGGCAGCGTCCTACGAGCAGTACTTC.

For this clone: The sample holds other DNA sequences that translate to the same CDR3. The chain is built from TRBV11-2 and TRBJ2-7; D might be TRBD1 (6 bases). The CDR3 runs to 14 residues. CDR1 is SGHAT, CDR2 FQNNGV, per germline. Trimming cost V 1 base and J 4 bases, with 11 bases left between them. CDR3 loop: CASSLAGRGYEQYF. For the CDR3, the DNA is TGTGCCAGCAGCTTAGCGGGTAGGGGGTACGAGCAGTACTTC.

The V and J genes are TRBV9 and TRBJ2-1, with 7 positions matching TRBD2. Germline-derived CDR1 and CDR2 are SGDLS and YYNGEE. The length of the CDR3 is 16 residues. The V segment lost 1 base and the J segment 3 bases; nucleotides outside the gene matches: 7. CDR3 loop: CASSVTGGSIYNEQFF. The DNA of the CDR3 is TGTGCCAGCAGCGTAACCGGCGGGAGTATCTACAATGAGCAGTTCTTC.

The chain combines TRBV11-2 with TRBJ2-7, with 8 bases matching TRBD1. The CDR3 loop spans 15 amino acids. The trim removed 2 bases at V and 7 bases at J, leaving 10 bases unmatched. Germline values: CDR1 SGHAT, CDR2 FQNNGV. CDR3 sequence reads: CASSLTDRVISEQYF. CDR3 in DNA: TGTGCCAGCAGCTTAACGGACAGGGTGATATCGGAGCAGTACTTC.

The chain combines TRBV6-5 with TRBJ2-6, with D possibly matching TRBD2 (5 bases). Germline V CDR1 and CDR2: MNHEY, SVGAGI. V gave up 0 bases and J gave up 3 bases, with 9 bases separating them. CDR3 size: 16 residues. DNA for the CDR3: TGTGCCAGCAGTTACTCGTCCGGGATTGGGGCCAACGTCCTGACTTTC. Its protein product is CASSYSSGIGANVLTF.

The chain employs TRBV12-5 and TRBJ1-5; D perhaps matches TRBD1 (5 bases). V gave up 7 bases and J gave up 4 bases, with 20 bases separating them. CDR3 length: 16 residues. CDR1 LGHNT and CDR2 FRNRAP come from the germline V gene. CDR3: CASASLGDGTNQPQHF. In nucleotides, the CDR3 is TGTGCTAGTGCCTCCCTGGGGGACGGGACTAATCAGCCCCAGCATTTT.